The 2 T cell receptor beta chains below come from one sample, sequenced in a study of blood T cell repertoires in COVID-19. The data were produced by immunoSEQ multiplex PCR, yet TCRdb's version contains in-frame clones alone and is incomplete. The sample has around 170,000 clones, about four fifths seen once. What was sequenced was peripheral blood. Receptors were obtained from a man aged 70 or older with active or convalescent COVID-19.

The J gene is TRBJ2-5, the V gene TRBV14; no firm D call. The germline V gene has CDR1 SGHDN and CDR2 FVKESK. Trimming took 11 bases from V and 5 from J, leaving 15 bases between them. This CDR3 is 12 amino acids long. The CDR3 loop is CAPTPGRETQYF. In nucleotides, the CDR3 is TGTGCCCCCACCCCCGGTCGGGAGACCCAGTACTTC. The full variable domain, completed using reference TRBV14 and TRBJ2-5, is EAGVTQFPSHSVIEKGQTVTLRCDPISGHDNLYWYRRVMGKEIKFLLHFVKESKQDESGMPNNRFLAERTGGTYSTLKVQPAELEDSGVYFCAPTPGRETQYFGPGTRLLVL.

The V gene is TRBV30, the J gene TRBJ1-1; D is unresolved. Per germline, CDR1 GTSNPN and CDR2 SVGIG (reference sequence). Deletions cut 0 bases from V and 8 bases from J, with 13 bases between. The CDR3 runs 13 residues. CDR3 sequence reads: CAWSVRRSTEAFF. The CDR3 DNA reads TGTGCCTGGAGTGTACGGAGATCCACAGAAGCTTTCTTT.